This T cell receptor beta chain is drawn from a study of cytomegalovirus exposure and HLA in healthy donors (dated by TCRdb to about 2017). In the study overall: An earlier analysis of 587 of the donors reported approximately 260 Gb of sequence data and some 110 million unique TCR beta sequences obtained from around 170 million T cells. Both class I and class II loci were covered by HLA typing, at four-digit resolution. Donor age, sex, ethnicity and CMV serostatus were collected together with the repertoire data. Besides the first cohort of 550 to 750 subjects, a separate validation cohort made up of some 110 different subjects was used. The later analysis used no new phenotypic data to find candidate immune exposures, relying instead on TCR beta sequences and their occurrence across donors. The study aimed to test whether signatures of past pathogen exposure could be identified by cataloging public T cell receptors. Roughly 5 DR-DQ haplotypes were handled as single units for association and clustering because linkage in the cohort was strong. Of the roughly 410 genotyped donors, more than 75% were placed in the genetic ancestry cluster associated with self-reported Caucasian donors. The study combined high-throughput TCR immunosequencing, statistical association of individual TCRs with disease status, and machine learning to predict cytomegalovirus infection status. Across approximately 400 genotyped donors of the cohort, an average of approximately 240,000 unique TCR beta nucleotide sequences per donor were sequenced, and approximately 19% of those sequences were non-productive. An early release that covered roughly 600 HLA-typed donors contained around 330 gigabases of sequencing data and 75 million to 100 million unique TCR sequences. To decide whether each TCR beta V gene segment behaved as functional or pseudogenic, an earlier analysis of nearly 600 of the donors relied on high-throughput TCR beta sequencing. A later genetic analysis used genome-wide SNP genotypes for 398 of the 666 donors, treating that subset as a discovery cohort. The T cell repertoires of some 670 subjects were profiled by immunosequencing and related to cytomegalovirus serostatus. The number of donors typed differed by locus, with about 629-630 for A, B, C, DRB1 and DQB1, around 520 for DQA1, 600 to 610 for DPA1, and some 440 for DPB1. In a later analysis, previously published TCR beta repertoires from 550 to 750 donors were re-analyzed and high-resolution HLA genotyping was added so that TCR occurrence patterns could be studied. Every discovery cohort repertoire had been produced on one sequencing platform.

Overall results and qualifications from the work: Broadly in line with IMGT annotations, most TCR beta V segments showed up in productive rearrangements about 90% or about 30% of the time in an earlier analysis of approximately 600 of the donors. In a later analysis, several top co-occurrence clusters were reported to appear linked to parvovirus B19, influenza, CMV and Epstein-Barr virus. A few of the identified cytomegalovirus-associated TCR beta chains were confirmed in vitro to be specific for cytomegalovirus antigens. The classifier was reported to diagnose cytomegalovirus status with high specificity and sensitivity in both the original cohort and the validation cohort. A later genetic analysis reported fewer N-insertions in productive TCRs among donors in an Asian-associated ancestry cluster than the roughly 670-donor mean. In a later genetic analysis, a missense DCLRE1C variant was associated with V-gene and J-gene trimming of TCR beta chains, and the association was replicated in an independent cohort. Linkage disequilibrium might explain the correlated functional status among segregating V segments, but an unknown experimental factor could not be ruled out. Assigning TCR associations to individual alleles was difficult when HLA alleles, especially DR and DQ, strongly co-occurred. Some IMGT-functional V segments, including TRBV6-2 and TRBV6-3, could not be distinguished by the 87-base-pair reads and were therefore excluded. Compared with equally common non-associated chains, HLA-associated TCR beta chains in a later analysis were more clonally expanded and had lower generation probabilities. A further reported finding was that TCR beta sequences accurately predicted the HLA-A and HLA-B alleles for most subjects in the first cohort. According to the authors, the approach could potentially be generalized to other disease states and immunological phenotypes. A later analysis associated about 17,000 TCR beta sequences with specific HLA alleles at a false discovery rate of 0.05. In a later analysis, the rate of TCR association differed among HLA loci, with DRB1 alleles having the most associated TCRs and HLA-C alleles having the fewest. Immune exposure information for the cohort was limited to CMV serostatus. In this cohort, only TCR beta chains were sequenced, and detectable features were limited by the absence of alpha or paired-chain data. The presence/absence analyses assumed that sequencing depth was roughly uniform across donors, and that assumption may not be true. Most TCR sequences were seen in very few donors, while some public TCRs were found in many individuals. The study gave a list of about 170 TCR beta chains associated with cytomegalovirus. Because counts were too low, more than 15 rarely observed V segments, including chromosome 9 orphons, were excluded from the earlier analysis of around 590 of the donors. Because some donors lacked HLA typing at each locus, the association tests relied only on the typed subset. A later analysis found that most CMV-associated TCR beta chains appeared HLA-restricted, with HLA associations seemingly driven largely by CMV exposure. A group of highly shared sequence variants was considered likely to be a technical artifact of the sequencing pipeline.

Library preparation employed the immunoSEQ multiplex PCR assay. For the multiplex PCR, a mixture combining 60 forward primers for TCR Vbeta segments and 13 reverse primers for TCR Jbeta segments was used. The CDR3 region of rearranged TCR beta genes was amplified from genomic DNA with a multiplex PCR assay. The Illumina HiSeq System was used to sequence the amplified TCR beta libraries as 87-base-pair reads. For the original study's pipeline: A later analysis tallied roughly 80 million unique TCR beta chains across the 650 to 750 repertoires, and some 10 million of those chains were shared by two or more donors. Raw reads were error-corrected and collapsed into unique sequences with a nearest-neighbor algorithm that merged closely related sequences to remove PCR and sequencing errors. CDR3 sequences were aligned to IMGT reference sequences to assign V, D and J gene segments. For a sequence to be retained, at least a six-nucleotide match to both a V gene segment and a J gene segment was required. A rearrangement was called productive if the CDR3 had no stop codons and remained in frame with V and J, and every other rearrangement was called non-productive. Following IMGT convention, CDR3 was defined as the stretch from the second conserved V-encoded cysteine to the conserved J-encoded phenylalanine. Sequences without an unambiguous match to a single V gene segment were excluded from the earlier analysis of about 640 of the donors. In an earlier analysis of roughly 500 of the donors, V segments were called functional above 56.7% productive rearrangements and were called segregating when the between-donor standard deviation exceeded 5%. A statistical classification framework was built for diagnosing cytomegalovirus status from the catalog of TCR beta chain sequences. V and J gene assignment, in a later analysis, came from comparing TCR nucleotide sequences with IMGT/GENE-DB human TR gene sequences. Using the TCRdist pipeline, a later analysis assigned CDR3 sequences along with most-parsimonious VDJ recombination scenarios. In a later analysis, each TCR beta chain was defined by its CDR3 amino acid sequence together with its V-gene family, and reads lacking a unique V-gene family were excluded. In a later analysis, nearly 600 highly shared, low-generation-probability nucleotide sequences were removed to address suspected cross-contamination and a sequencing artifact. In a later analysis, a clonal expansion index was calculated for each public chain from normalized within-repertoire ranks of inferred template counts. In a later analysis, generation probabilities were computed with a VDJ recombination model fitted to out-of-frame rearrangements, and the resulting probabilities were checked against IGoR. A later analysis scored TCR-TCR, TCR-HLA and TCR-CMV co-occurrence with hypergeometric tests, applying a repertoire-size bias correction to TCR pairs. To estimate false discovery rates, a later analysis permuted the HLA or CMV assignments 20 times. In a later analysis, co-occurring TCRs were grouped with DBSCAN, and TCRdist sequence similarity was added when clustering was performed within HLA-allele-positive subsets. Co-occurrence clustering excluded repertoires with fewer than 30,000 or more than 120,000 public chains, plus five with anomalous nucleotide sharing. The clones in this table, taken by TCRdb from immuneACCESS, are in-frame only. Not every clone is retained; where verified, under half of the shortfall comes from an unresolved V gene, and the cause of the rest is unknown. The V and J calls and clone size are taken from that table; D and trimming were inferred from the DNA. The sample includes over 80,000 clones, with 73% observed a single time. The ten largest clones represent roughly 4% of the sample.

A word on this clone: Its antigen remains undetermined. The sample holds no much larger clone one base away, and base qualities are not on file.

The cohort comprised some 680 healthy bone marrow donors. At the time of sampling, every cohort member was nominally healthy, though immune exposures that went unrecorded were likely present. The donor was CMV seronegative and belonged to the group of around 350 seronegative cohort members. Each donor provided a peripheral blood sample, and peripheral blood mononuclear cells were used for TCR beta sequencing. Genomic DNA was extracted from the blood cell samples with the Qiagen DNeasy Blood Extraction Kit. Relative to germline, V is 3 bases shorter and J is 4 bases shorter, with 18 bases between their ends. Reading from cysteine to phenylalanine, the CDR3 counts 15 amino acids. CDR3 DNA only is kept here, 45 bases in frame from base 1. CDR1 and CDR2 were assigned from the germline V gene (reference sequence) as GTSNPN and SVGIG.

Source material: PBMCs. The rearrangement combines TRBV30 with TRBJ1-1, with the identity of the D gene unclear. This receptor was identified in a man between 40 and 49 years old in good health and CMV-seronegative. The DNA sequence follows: TGTGCCTGGAGCAAAGTGAGAGGGCGGGTCACTGAAGCTTTCTTT. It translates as CAWSKVRGRVTEAFF. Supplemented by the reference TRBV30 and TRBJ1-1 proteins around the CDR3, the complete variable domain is SQTIHQWPATLVQPVGSPLSLECTVEGTSNPNLYWYRQAAGRGLQLLFYSVGIGQISSEVPQNLSASRPQDRQFILSSKKLLLSDSGFYLCAWSKVRGRVTEAFFGQGTRLTVV.